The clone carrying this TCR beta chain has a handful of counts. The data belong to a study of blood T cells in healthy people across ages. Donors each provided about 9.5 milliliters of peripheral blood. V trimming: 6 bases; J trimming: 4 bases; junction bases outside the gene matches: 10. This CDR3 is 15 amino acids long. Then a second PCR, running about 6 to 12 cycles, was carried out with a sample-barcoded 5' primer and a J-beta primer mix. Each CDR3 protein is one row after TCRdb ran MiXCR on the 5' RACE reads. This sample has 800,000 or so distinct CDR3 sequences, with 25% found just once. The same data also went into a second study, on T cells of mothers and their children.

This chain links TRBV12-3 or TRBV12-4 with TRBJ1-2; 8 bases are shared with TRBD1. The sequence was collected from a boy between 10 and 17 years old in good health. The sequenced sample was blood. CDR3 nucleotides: TGTGCCAGCAGCACCGGGACAGGAGGCTTCTATGGCTACACCTTC. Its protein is CASSTGTGGFYGYTF.